This T cell receptor beta chain was captured by sequencing in a study of control samples from healthy donors and cancer patients. V was pared by 3 bases and J by 0 bases, with 3 bases of the junction left unmatched. This CDR3 contains 16 residues. From germline, CDR1 is LNHDA and CDR2 SQIVND (reference sequence). The method was immunoSEQ multiplex PCR; TCRdb's version includes in-frame clones alone and lacks a portion of them. Here the sample spans approximately 40,000 clones, about 94% being singletons. V gene TRBV19 combines with J gene TRBJ2-5, with 11 bases that match TRBD2. Sequenced: blood. This receptor was taken from a woman between 45 and 65 years old in good health. CDR3 in amino acids: CASSMGLAVYQETQYF. In nucleotides, the CDR3 is TGTGCCAGTAGTATGGGACTAGCGGTGTACCAAGAGACCCAGTACTTC.